Shown below are 10 T cell receptor delta chains from a single sample sequenced in a study of gamma-delta T cells after stem cell transplantation. TCRdb reanalysed the RT-PCR reads with CATT. Of about 1,500 delta-chain clones listed, about 3.7% are singletons. Sequenced input: gamma-delta T cells. All receptors derive from a human donor. It is not recorded whose cells these are; they may come from a transplant donor.

Comment on this clone: A far larger clone is one nucleotide away, so this likely arose from a read error. Other DNA sequences in the same sample also yield this CDR3. The gene calls are TRDV2 and TRDJ1; 13 nucleotides line up with TRDD3. CDR1 and CDR2 (germline): GEAIGNYY, EKD. The CDR3 is 18 amino acids. The CDR3 DNA reads as TGTGCCTGTGACATACTTCCACTGGGGGATACGCGGACCGATAAACTCATCTTC. Translated: CACDILPLGDTRTDKLIF.

This clone was seen a handful of times. This chain uses TRDV2 with TRDJ1, with TRDD3 matching 10 bases. The V gene end was trimmed by 7 bases and the J gene end by 0 bases; junction bases not matched to a gene: 13. The CDR3 contains 17 residues. Germline assignment: CDR1 GEAIGNYY and CDR2 EKD. Written as DNA, the CDR3 is TGTGCCTGCAACGTACTGGGGGATCAGACGTACACCGATAAACTCATCTTT. Translated, it gives CACNVLGDQTYTDKLIF.

The chain has TRDV2 and TRDJ1; 12 positions agree with TRDD3. The CDR3 is made up of 21 amino acids. V shed 1 base, J shed 0 bases, and the junction held 17 bases outside the gene matches. Germline loops: CDR1 GEAIGNYY, CDR2 EKD. CDR3 bases: TGTGCCTGTGACACGTTAGTACTGGGGGATACCCTCCCCGAGTACACCGATAAACTCATCTTT. Residues: CACDTLVLGDTLPEYTDKLIF.

This clone appeared a few times. The V gene is TRDV2, the J gene TRDJ1, with 7 bases identical to TRDD3. CDR3 length: 18 residues. The V gene end was trimmed by 3 bases and the J gene end by 0 bases; junction bases not matched to a gene: 15. The germline V gene has CDR1 GEAIGNYY and CDR2 EKD. CDR3 nucleotide sequence: TGTGCCTGTGACCCACTACGATCCGGGGGATCGAACACCGATAAACTCATCTTT. It codes for CACDPLRSGGSNTDKLIF.

This clone turned up a few times. The genes are TRDV2 and TRDJ1; 13 bases fit TRDD3. CDR1 GEAIGNYY and CDR2 EKD come from the germline V gene. Trimming removed 1 base from V and 4 bases from J; junction bases left unmatched: 35. The CDR3 totals 26 residues. CDR3 DNA sequence: TGTGCCTGTGACACTGTAGCCTCCTTCCCTACGCGTACTGGGGGATACGCGGGTGTAGTAAGCGATAAACTCATCTTT. As protein: CACDTVASFPTRTGGYAGVVSDKLIF.

This clone was seen only a few times. The rearrangement uses TRDV2 and TRDJ1, with 7 bases aligning to TRDD3. Trimming removed 3 bases from V and 0 bases from J; junction bases left unmatched: 9. CDR1 and CDR2 from the germline V gene are GEAIGNYY and EKD. The CDR3 covers 16 residues. The CDR3 reads CACDAGFGGHTDKLIF. CDR3 in DNA: TGTGCCTGTGACGCCGGTTTTGGGGGACACACCGATAAACTCATCTTT.

This clone was detected a few times. One end of the junction is discordant with germline, which a read error may explain. This rearrangement joins TRDV2 to TRDJ3, with 13 bases lining up with TRDD3. The germline V gene has CDR1 GEAIGNYY and CDR2 EKD. CDR3 length: 20 residues. The CDR3 sequence is CACDTLLGDTSSRDTRQMFF. The CDR3 coding sequence is TGTGCCTGTGACACCTTACTGGGGGATACGAGCTCCCGGGACACCCGACAGATGTTTTTC.

To note about this clone: A far larger clone differs by one base, so this is likely a read error. The chain combines TRDV2 with TRDJ1, with 10 positions matching TRDD3. CDR3 length: 19 residues. The V gene's germline CDR1 is GEAIGNYY and CDR2 EKD. CDR3 in DNA: TGTGCCTGTGACACGGTTGTACTGGGGGATCCAAGGAGCACCGATGAACTCATCTTT. Translation gives CACDTVVLGDPRSTDELIF.

Note on this clone: A read error may be the cause here, since a much bigger clone is one base away. Additional DNA sequences in this sample encode the identical CDR3. The V and J genes are TRDV2 and TRDJ1, with 11 bases fitting TRDD3. V was clipped by 7 bases and J by 6 bases; unmatched bases: 18. The germline CDR1 and CDR2 sequences are GEAIGNYY and EKD. The CDR3 sequence is 17 residues long. CDR3 nucleotides: TGTGCCTGCGATGGGATGGGGGATACGAAGCCAATCAATAAACTCATCTTT. Protein product: CACDGMGDTKPINKLIF.

This clone has more than one count but fewer than ten. The chain is built from TRDV2 and TRDJ1; the match to TRDD3 covers 11 bases. The CDR3 runs 20 residues. Germline V gives CDR1 GEAIGNYY, CDR2 EKD. V shed 9 bases, J shed 0 bases, and the junction held 23 bases outside the gene matches. For the CDR3, the DNA is TGTGCCCGTATTCCACTGGGGGATAGGGGCGCAACGTTGGACACCGATAAACTCATCTTT. Amino acids: CARIPLGDRGATLDTDKLIF.